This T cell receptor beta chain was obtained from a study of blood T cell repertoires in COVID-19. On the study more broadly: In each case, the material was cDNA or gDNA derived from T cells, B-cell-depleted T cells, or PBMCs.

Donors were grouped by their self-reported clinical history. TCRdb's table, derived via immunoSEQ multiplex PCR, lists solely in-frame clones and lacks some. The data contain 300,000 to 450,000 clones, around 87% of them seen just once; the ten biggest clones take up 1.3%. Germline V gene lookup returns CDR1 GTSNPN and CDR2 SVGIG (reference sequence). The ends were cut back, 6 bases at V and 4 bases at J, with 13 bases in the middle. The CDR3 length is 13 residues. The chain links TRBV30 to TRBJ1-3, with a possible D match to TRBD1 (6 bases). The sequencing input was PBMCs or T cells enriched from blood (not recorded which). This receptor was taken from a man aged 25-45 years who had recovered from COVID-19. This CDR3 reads CACPLGQGNTIYF. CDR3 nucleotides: TGTGCCTGCCCTTTAGGACAGGGAAACACCATATATTTT.